A single count supports the clone carrying this T cell receptor (beta chain). Germline values: CDR1 SGHAT, CDR2 FQNNGV. V lost 5 bases and J 3 bases, leaving 16 bases between the germline ends. The CDR3 is 15 residues long. The sample originates from a study of blood T cell repertoires in COVID-19. For the study at large: Specimens from acute and convalescent COVID-19 originated in the United States, Italy and Spain.

The method was immunoSEQ multiplex PCR; TCRdb's version includes in-frame clones alone and lacks a portion of them. The sample consists of approximately 410,000 clones, just over 85% of them appearing once. The sequencing input was peripheral blood. This clonotype originated in a woman under 40 with active or convalescent COVID-19. The genes are TRBV11-2 and TRBJ1-1, with D perhaps matching TRBD1 (5 bases). CDR3 sequence: CASSDPSGGDTEAFF. The CDR3 bases are TGTGCCAGCAGCGACCCGTCCGGGGGGGACACTGAAGCTTTCTTT.